This T cell receptor beta chain was identified in a study of cytomegalovirus exposure and HLA in healthy donors. This clone was detected only a few times. This CDR3 has 16 amino acids. V shed 8 bases and J 3 bases; nucleotides not matched to a gene: 13. Per the germline V gene, CDR1 is LNHDA and CDR2 is SQIVND (reference sequence). With 60 Vbeta and 13 Jbeta primers, the PCR was carried out. Assay used: immunoSEQ multiplex PCR; TCRdb lists only in-frame clones, some missing. The sample yields 100,000 or so clones, 55% to 65% seen once. This sequence joins TRBV19 and TRBJ2-1; 7 bases map to TRBD2. The sequence came from a man aged 25-40 years in good health and CMV-seropositive. The source material was PBMCs. As DNA, the CDR3 is TGTGCCAGTTCCCCTAGGGCAGGCGGGGGCTACAATGAGCAGTTCTTC. Amino acid sequence: CASSPRAGGGYNEQFF.